This is a list of T cell receptor beta chains from one sample in a study of OX40 agonist ivuxolimab in advanced cancers. Method: immunoSEQ multiplex PCR; TCRdb's copy keeps in-frame clones and lacks some. The sample holds about 100,000 clones, 85% to 95% seen once. The sample consisted of CD4+ or CD8+ T cells sorted from blood, taken in a trial of the OX40 agonist ivuxolimab. All receptors derive from an adult with an advanced solid tumor such as melanoma, head and neck, liver or kidney cancer. Each CDR3 is given with its conserved first and last residue. Fields, in order: CDR3 protein, CDR3 DNA, D gene, J gene, clone size, V gene. The D gene is left open where the match is weak. Size values are once, few and many counts, or a class for expanded clones, and some rows have none.

cdr3_aa: CASSPGVGIANEKLFF; cdr3_nt: TGCGCCAGCAGCCCGGGAGTGGGGATCGCTAATGAAAAACTGTTTTTT; d_call: -; j_call: TRBJ1-4; clone_size: -; v_call: TRBV4-1
cdr3_aa: CASSHRWNNRNTDTQYF; cdr3_nt: TGCGCCAGCAGCCACCGGTGGAATAACCGAAACACAGATACGCAGTATTTT; d_call: -; j_call: TRBJ2-3; clone_size: -; v_call: TRBV4-1
cdr3_aa: CASSLVTGFGANVLTF; cdr3_nt: TGCGCCAGCAGCTTGGTAACGGGGTTTGGGGCCAACGTCCTGACTTTC; d_call: -; j_call: TRBJ2-6; clone_size: -; v_call: TRBV5-1
cdr3_aa: CASSSSTDTQYF; cdr3_nt: TGTGCCAGCAGTAGCAGCACAGATACGCAGTATTTT; d_call: -; j_call: TRBJ2-3; clone_size: -; v_call: TRBV6-1
cdr3_aa: CASSSTGSYEQYF; cdr3_nt: TGTGCCAGCAGCTCCACAGGGTCCTACGAGCAGTACTTC; d_call: -; j_call: TRBJ2-7; clone_size: -; v_call: TRBV11-2
cdr3_aa: CAWSRRTDTQYF; cdr3_nt: TGTGCCTGGTCGAGGAGGACAGATACGCAGTATTTT; d_call: -; j_call: TRBJ2-3; clone_size: -; v_call: TRBV30
cdr3_aa: CASSLGQLSSGNTIYF; cdr3_nt: TGCGCCAGCAGCTTGGGGCAGCTAAGCTCTGGAAACACCATATATTTT; d_call: -; j_call: TRBJ1-3; clone_size: -; v_call: TRBV5-1
cdr3_aa: CASSPGQGGYTF; cdr3_nt: TGTGCCAGCAGCCCGGGACAGGGTGGCTACACCTTC; d_call: TRBD1; j_call: TRBJ1-2; clone_size: many; v_call: TRBV7-2
cdr3_aa: CASSGPFGTSLGDTQYF; cdr3_nt: TGTGCCAGCAGTGGTCCTTTCGGGACAAGTCTGGGAGATACGCAGTATTTT; d_call: -; j_call: TRBJ2-3; clone_size: -; v_call: TRBV27
cdr3_aa: CASSLGLAAYNEQFF; cdr3_nt: TGTGCCAGCAGTCTGGGACTAGCCGCCTACAATGAGCAGTTCTTC; d_call: TRBD2; j_call: TRBJ2-1; clone_size: few; v_call: TRBV27
cdr3_aa: CASSLGTTNTGELFF; cdr3_nt: TGCGCCAGCAGCTTGGGGACTACGAACACCGGGGAGCTGTTTTTT; d_call: -; j_call: TRBJ2-2; clone_size: -; v_call: TRBV5-1
cdr3_aa: CASSSPRGWYEQFF; cdr3_nt: TGTGCCAGCAGCTCCCCCAGGGGTTGGTATGAGCAGTTCTTC; d_call: -; j_call: TRBJ2-1; clone_size: -; v_call: TRBV11-2
cdr3_aa: CASSVSSGGLFF; cdr3_nt: TGTGCCAGCAGCGTCTCGTCCGGAGGGCTGTTCTTC; d_call: -; j_call: TRBJ2-1; clone_size: -; v_call: TRBV9
cdr3_aa: CASRRQGNQPQHF; cdr3_nt: TGTGCCAGCAGAAGACAGGGGAATCAGCCCCAGCATTTT; d_call: TRBD1; j_call: TRBJ1-5; clone_size: once; v_call: TRBV6-5
cdr3_aa: CASSLSGAYQETQYF; cdr3_nt: TGTGCCAGCAGCCTTTCAGGGGCGTACCAAGAGACCCAGTACTTC; d_call: -; j_call: TRBJ2-5; clone_size: -; v_call: TRBV7-9
cdr3_aa: CASSQGGVDGELFF; cdr3_nt: TGTGCCAGCAGCCAAGGGGGAGTAGACGGGGAGCTGTTTTTT; d_call: -; j_call: TRBJ2-2; clone_size: -; v_call: TRBV7-3
cdr3_aa: CASSRVEGNEQFF; cdr3_nt: TGTGCCAGCTCTAGAGTCGAGGGGAATGAGCAGTTCTTC; d_call: -; j_call: TRBJ2-1; clone_size: -; v_call: TRBV6-6
cdr3_aa: CASSQNPSSYNEQFF; cdr3_nt: TGTGCCAGCAGTCAAAATCCAAGCTCCTACAATGAGCAGTTCTTC; d_call: -; j_call: TRBJ2-1; clone_size: -; v_call: TRBV2
cdr3_aa: CASSQGGGLANYGYTF; cdr3_nt: TGTGCCAGCAGCCAAGGGGGGGGTTTAGCTAACTATGGCTACACCTTC; d_call: -; j_call: TRBJ1-2; clone_size: -; v_call: TRBV7-2
cdr3_aa: CASSRRGQGSYEQYF; cdr3_nt: TGTGCCAGCAGCCGCCGCGGACAGGGATCCTACGAGCAGTACTTC; d_call: TRBD1; j_call: TRBJ2-7; clone_size: -; v_call: TRBV11-3
cdr3_aa: CASRWGQGSYEQYF; cdr3_nt: TGCGCCAGCAGATGGGGACAGGGCTCCTACGAGCAGTACTTC; d_call: TRBD1; j_call: TRBJ2-7; clone_size: medium-sized; v_call: TRBV5-1
cdr3_aa: CASRLTSPDTQYF; cdr3_nt: TGTGCCAGCAGATTGACTAGTCCAGATACGCAGTATTTT; d_call: -; j_call: TRBJ2-3; clone_size: -; v_call: TRBV28
cdr3_aa: CASSPGLAGTKETQYF; cdr3_nt: TGTGCCAGCTCACCAGGACTAGCGGGAACCAAAGAGACCCAGTACTTC; d_call: TRBD2; j_call: TRBJ2-5; clone_size: -; v_call: TRBV18
cdr3_aa: CASSRMTSVYEQYF; cdr3_nt: TGTGCCAGCAGCCGGATGACTAGCGTCTACGAGCAGTACTTC; d_call: TRBD2; j_call: TRBJ2-7; clone_size: -; v_call: TRBV7-9
cdr3_aa: CASSGALNNEQFF; cdr3_nt: TGTGCCAGCAGTGGAGCGCTAAACAATGAGCAGTTCTTC; d_call: -; j_call: TRBJ2-1; clone_size: -; v_call: TRBV6-1
cdr3_aa: CASSSRDFSYEQYF; cdr3_nt: TGTGCCAGCAGTTCCAGGGATTTCTCCTACGAGCAGTACTTC; d_call: -; j_call: TRBJ2-7; clone_size: few; v_call: TRBV2
cdr3_aa: CASSPRLAENTGELFF; cdr3_nt: TGTGCCAGCAGCCCCCGACTAGCGGAGAACACCGGGGAGCTGTTTTTT; d_call: TRBD2; j_call: TRBJ2-2; clone_size: -; v_call: TRBV14
cdr3_aa: CASRAGEQYF; cdr3_nt: TGTGCCAGCAGGGCCGGCGAGCAGTACTTC; d_call: -; j_call: TRBJ2-7; clone_size: -; v_call: TRBV21-1
cdr3_aa: CASSRGQVGNQPQHF; cdr3_nt: TGTGCCAGTAGTAGAGGACAGGTAGGGAATCAGCCCCAGCATTTT; d_call: TRBD1; j_call: TRBJ1-5; clone_size: -; v_call: TRBV19
cdr3_aa: CASSPGRRGNTGELFF; cdr3_nt: TGTGCCAGCAGCCCTGGCCGTCGAGGGAACACCGGGGAGCTGTTTTTT; d_call: -; j_call: TRBJ2-2; clone_size: -; v_call: TRBV11-3
cdr3_aa: CASSGRGYNEQFF; cdr3_nt: TGTGCCAGTAGCGGGAGAGGATACAATGAGCAGTTCTTC; d_call: -; j_call: TRBJ2-1; clone_size: -; v_call: TRBV19
cdr3_aa: CASIGRKTEAFF; cdr3_nt: TGTGCCAGCATTGGGCGCAAGACTGAAGCTTTCTTT; d_call: -; j_call: TRBJ1-1; clone_size: few; v_call: TRBV21-1
cdr3_aa: CAISDSGRAPDTQYF; cdr3_nt: TGTGCCATCAGTGATAGCGGGAGGGCCCCAGATACGCAGTATTTT; d_call: TRBD2; j_call: TRBJ2-3; clone_size: -; v_call: TRBV10-3
cdr3_aa: CASSAPRDRGPGELFF; cdr3_nt: TGTGCCAGCAGCGCGCCCCGGGACAGGGGGCCCGGGGAGCTGTTTTTT; d_call: TRBD1; j_call: TRBJ2-2; clone_size: -; v_call: TRBV7-8
cdr3_aa: CASSLFGASGSADTQYF; cdr3_nt: TGTGCCAGCAGTTTATTTGGTGCATCGGGTAGTGCAGATACGCAGTATTTT; d_call: -; j_call: TRBJ2-3; clone_size: once; v_call: TRBV28
cdr3_aa: CASSPAGTDTQYF; cdr3_nt: TGTGCCAGCAGCCCGGCTGGGACAGATACGCAGTATTTT; d_call: -; j_call: TRBJ2-3; clone_size: -; v_call: TRBV6-5
cdr3_aa: CASSLVRETQYF; cdr3_nt: TGTGCCAGCAGCTTAGTACGGGAGACCCAGTACTTC; d_call: -; j_call: TRBJ2-5; clone_size: -; v_call: TRBV7-2
cdr3_aa: CASSLRTALEKPQHF; cdr3_nt: TGTGCCAGCAGCCTCCGGACAGCCCTCGAGAAGCCCCAGCATTTT; d_call: -; j_call: TRBJ1-5; clone_size: -; v_call: TRBV6-9
cdr3_aa: CAWSVVLGNQPQHF; cdr3_nt: TGTGCCTGGAGTGTAGTCCTTGGGAATCAGCCCCAGCATTTT; d_call: -; j_call: TRBJ1-5; clone_size: -; v_call: TRBV30
cdr3_aa: CASSLTGGTEAFF; cdr3_nt: TGTGCCAGCAGCTTGACAGGGGGCACTGAAGCTTTCTTT; d_call: TRBD1; j_call: TRBJ1-1; clone_size: few; v_call: TRBV11-2
cdr3_aa: CASSPNFYNNPFNF; cdr3_nt: TGTGCCAGCAGCCCAAACTTCTACAACAACCCCTTTAACTTC; d_call: -; j_call: TRBJ2-5; clone_size: -; v_call: TRBV14
cdr3_aa: CASSVGDRGLANYGYTF; cdr3_nt: TGTGCCAGCAGCGTAGGGGACAGGGGCCTAGCTAACTATGGCTACACCTTC; d_call: TRBD1; j_call: TRBJ1-2; clone_size: -; v_call: TRBV9